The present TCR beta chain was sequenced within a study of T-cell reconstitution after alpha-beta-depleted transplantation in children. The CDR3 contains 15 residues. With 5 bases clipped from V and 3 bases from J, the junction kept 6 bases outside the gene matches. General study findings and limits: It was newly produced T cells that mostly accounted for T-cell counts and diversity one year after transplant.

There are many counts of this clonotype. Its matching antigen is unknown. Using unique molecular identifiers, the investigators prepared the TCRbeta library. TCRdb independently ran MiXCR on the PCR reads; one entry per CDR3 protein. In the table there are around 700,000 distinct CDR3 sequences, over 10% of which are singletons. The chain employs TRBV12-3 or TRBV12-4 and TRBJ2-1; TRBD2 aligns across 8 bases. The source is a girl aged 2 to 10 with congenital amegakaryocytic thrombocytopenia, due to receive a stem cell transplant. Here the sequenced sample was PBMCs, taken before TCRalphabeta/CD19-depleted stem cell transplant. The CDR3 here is CASSAAGVVYNEQFF. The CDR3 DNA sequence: TGTGCCAGCAGTGCAGCGGGAGTTGTCTACAATGAGCAGTTCTTC.